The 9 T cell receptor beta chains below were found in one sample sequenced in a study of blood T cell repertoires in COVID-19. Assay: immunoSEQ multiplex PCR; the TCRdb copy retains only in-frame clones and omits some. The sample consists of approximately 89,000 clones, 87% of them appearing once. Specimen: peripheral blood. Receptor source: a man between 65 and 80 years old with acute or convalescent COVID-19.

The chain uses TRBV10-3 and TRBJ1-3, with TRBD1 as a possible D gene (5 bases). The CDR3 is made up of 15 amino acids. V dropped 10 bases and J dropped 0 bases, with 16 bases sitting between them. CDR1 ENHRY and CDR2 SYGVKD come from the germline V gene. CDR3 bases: TGTGCCACGGGGGAGAACATGGTCTCTGGAAACACCATATATTTT. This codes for CATGENMVSGNTIYF.

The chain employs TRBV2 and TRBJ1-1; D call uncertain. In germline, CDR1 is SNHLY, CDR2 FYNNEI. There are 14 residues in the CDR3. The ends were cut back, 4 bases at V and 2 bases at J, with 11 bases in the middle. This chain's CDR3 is CASSVAADNTEAFF. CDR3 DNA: TGTGCCAGCAGTGTGGCGGCAGACAACACTGAAGCTTTCTTT.

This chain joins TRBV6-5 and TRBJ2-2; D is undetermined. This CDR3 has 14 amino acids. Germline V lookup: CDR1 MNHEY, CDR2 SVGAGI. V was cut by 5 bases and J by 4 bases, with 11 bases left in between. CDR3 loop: CASSMVVSTGELFF. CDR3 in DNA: TGTGCCAGCAGTATGGTTGTGAGCACCGGGGAGCTGTTTTTT.

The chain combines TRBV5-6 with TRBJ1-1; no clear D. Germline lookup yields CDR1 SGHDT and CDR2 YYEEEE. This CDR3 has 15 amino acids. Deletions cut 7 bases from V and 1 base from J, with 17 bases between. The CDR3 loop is CASGVDFARNTEAFF. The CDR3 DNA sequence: TGTGCCAGCGGAGTTGATTTCGCCCGGAACACTGAAGCTTTCTTT.

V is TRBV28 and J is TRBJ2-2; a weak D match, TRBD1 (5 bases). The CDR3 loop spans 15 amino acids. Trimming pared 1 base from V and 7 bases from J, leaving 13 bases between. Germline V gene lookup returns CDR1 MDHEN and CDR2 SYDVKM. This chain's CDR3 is CASSLFLGLGGELFF. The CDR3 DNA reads TGTGCCAGCAGTTTATTTCTGGGGCTAGGCGGGGAGCTGTTTTTT. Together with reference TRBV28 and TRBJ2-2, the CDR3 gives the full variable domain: DVKVTQSSRYLVKRTGEKVFLECVQDMDHENMFWYRQDPGLGLRLIYFSYDVKMKEKGDIPEGYSVSREKKERFSLILESASTNQTSMYLCASSLFLGLGGELFFGEGSRLTVL.

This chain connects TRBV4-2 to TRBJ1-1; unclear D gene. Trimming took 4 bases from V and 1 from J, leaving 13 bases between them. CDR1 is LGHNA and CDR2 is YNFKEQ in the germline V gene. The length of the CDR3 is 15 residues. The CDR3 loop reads CASSPTMRENTEAFF. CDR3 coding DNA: TGTGCCAGCAGCCCCACGATGAGGGAGAACACTGAAGCTTTCTTT.

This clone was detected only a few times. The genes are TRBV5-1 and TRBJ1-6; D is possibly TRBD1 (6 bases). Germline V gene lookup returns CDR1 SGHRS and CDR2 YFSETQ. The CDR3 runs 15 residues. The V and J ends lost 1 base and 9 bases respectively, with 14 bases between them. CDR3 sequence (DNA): TGCGCCAGCAGCTTGCTCGGGACATCGGGTTCACCCCTCCACTTT. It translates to CASSLLGTSGSPLHF.

CDR3 nucleotides: TGTGCCAGCAGTTTCTTGAGAGGACAGGGAAAGACTGAAGCTTTCTTT. Translated, it gives CASSFLRGQGKTEAFF. The genes are TRBV28 and TRBJ1-1, with 8 bases matching TRBD1. CDR1 and CDR2 (germline): MDHEN, SYDVKM. This CDR3 comprises 16 residues. The V segment lost 3 bases and the J segment 5 bases; nucleotides outside the gene matches: 11.

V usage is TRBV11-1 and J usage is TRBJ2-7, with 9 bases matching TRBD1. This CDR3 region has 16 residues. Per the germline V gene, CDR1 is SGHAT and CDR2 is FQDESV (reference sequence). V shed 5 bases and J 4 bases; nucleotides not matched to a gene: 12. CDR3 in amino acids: CASSQLGLTGGYEQYF. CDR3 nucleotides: TGTGCCAGCAGCCAGTTAGGGCTGACAGGGGGATACGAGCAGTACTTC.